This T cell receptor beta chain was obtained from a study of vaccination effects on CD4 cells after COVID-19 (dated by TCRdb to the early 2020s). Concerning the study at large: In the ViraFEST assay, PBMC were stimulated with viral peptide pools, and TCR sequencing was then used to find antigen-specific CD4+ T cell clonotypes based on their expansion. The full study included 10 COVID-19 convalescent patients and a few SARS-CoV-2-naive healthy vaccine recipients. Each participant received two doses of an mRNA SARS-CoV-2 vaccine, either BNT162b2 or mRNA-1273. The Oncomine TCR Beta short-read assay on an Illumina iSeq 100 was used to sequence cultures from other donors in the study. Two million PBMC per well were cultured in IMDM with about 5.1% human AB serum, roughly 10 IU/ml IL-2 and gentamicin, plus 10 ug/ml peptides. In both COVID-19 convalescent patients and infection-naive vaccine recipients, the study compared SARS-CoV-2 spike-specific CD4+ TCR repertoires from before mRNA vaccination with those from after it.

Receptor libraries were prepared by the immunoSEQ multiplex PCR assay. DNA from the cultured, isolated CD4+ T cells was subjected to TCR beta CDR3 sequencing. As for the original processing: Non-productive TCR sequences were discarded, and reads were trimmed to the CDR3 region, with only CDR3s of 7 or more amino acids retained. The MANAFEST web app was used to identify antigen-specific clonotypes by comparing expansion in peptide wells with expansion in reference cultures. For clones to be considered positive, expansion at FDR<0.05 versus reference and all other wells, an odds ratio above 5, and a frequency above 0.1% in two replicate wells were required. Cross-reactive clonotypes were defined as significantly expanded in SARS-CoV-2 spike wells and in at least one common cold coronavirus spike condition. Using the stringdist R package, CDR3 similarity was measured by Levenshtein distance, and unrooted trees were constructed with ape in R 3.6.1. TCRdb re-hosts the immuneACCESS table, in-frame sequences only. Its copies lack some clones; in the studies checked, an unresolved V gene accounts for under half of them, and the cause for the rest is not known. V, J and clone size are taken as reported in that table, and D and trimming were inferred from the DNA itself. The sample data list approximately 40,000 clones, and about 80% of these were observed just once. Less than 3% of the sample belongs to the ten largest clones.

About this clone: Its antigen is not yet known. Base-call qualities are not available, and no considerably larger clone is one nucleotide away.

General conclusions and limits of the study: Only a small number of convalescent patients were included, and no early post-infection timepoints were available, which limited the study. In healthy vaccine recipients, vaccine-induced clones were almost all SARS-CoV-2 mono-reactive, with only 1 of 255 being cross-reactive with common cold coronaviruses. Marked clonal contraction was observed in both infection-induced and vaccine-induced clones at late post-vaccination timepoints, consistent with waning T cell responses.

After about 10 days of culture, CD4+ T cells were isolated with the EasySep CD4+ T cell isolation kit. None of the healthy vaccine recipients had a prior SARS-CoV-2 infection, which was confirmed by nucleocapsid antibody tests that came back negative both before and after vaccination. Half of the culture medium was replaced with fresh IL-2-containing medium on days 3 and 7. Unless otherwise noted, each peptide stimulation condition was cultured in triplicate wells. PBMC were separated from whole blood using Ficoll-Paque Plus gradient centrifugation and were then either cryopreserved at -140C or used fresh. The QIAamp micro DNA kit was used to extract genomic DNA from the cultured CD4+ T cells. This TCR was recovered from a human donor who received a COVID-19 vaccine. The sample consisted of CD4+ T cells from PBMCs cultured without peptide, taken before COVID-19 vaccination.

The CDR3 region reads CASSDGSGGNTEAFF. The nucleotide sequence is given as TGTGCCAGCAGTGACGGGAGCGGGGGAAACACTGAAGCTTTCTTT. The chain couples TRBV6-4 to TRBJ1-1; the D gene is perhaps TRBD1, on 5 matching bases. The CDR3, from cysteine to phenylalanine, totals 15 residues. Solely the CDR3 DNA is kept, with 45 bases framed from the first base. V loses 2 bases of germline sequence and J loses 2 bases, and the interval between the two ends is 12 bases. CDR1 and CDR2, per the germline V gene, are MRHNA and SNTAGT.